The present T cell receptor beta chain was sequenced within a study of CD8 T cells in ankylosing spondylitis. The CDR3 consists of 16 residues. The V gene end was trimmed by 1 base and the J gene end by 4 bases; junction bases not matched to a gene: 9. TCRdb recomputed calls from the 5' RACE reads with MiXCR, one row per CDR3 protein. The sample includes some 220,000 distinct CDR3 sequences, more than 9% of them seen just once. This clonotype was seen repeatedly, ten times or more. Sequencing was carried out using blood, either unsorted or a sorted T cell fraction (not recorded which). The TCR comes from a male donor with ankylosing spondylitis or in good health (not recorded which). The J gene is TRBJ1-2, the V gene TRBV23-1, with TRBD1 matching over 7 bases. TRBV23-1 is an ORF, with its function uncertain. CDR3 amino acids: CASSQFGQAVSYGYTF. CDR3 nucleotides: TGCGCCAGCAGTCAATTTGGACAGGCAGTGAGCTATGGCTACACCTTC.